The subject of this entry is one TCR beta chain. Its antigen is currently unknown. The PCR ran on 60 Vbeta and 13 Jbeta primers. Using immunoSEQ multiplex PCR, the repertoire was profiled, and TCRdb retains in-frame clones only, with some absent. The table has about 94,000 clones, 50% to 80% seen once. This sample stems from a study of cytomegalovirus exposure and HLA in healthy donors. Study results and limitations: Relative to equally common others, HLA-associated TCR beta chains showed greater clonal expansion in a later analysis. As was reported, the classifier diagnosed cytomegalovirus status with high specificity and sensitivity.

CDR1 and CDR2 from the germline V gene are MNHNS and SASEGT. The germline V and J ends were trimmed by 4 bases and 3 bases, with 16 bases remaining between them. The CDR3 extends over 16 amino acids. The chain combines TRBV6-1 with TRBJ1-5; a weak D match, TRBD1 (6 bases). Sample: PBMCs. The receptor comes from a young man in good health and CMV-seronegative. The CDR3 loop is CASSGPPDRINQPQHF. For the CDR3, the DNA is TGTGCCAGCAGTGGACCCCCGGACAGAATCAATCAGCCCCAGCATTTT.